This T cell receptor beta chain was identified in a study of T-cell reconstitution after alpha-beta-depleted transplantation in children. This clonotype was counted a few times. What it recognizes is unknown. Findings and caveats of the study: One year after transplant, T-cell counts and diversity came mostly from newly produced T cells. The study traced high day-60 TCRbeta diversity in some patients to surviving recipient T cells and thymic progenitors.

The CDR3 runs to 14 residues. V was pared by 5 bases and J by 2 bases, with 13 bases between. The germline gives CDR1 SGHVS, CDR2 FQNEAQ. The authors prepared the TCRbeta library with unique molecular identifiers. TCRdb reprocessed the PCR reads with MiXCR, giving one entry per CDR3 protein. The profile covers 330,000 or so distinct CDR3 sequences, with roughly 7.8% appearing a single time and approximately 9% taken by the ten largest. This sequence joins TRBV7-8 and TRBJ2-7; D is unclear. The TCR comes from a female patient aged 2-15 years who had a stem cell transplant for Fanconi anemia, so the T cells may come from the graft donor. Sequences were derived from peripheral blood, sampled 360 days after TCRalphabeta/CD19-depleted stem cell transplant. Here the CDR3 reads CASSPRQTAYEQYF. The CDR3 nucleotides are TGTGCCAGCAGCCCGCGCCAAACGGCCTACGAGCAGTACTTC.